This entry concerns a single T cell receptor (beta chain). Its target is not known. The length of the CDR3 is 17 residues. V lost 5 bases and J lost 5; bases outside the gene matches: 14. CDR1 is SGHVS, CDR2 FNYEAQ, per germline. PCR involved 60 Vbeta and 13 Jbeta primers. Method: immunoSEQ multiplex PCR; TCRdb's copy keeps in-frame clones and lacks some. In all, the sample yields about 160,000 clones. The data originate from a study of cytomegalovirus exposure and HLA in healthy donors. Study findings and constraints: CMV serostatus was the sole immune exposure data available.

The rearrangement joins TRBV7-6 to TRBJ1-4, with TRBD1 identical over 7 bases. The source of this sequence is a woman between 55 and 75 years old in good health and CMV-seronegative. Sequencing input: PBMCs. CDR3 residues: CASSPTPRTGFNEKLFF. The CDR3 DNA reads TGTGCCAGCAGCCCCACTCCGCGGACAGGCTTCAATGAAAAACTGTTTTTT.